The T cell receptor beta chain under discussion was sequenced for a study of radiotherapy plus CTLA-4 blockade in lung cancer. Of note for this clone: The antigen is not known.

Produced via immunoSEQ multiplex PCR; TCRdb's table is partial and in-frame only. The profile covers 35,000 to 50,000 clones, with roughly 76% appearing a single time and 3.5% taken by the ten largest. Study results and limitations: Peripheral blood showed expansion of tumor-derived TCR clones after radiotherapy and ipilimumab.

With V trimmed by 5 bases and J by 3 bases, 9 bases remained unmatched. This CDR3 contains 17 residues. Germline values: CDR1 LNHDA, CDR2 SQIVND (reference sequence). This TCR derives from a human donor with non-small cell lung cancer who had a complete response to radiotherapy plus ipilimumab. Here the sequenced sample was peripheral blood, taken from a patient treated with radiotherapy plus ipilimumab. The chain combines TRBV19 with TRBJ2-7; 14 bases line up with TRBD2. CDR3 coding DNA: TGTGCCAGTAGTCCCCCCACGACTAGCGGGAGGGTCTACGAGCAGTACTTC. Residues: CASSPPTTSGRVYEQYF.